Sequencing of this TCR beta chain was carried out in a study of shared clonotypes between healthy human individuals. Overall study context: The plates for each donor numbered three CD4 naive, three CD4 memory, two CD8 naive and one CD8 memory.

The deep-level immunoSEQ assay was used. Using immunoSEQ multiplex PCR, the repertoire was profiled, and TCRdb retains in-frame clones only, with some absent. The repertoire has about 100,000 clones, roughly three quarters of them found once; the top ten carry approximately 53%. CD45RO+ cells plus CCR7-negative CD45RA+ TemRA cells formed CD8 memory. CDR1 and CDR2 (germline): SGDLS, YYNGEE. The V gene lost 0 bases and the J gene lost 6 bases, with 2 bases spanning the gap. The CDR3 runs 11 residues. The sequence was collected from a man between 25 and 39 years old in good health. The V gene is TRBV9, the J gene TRBJ2-3, with no clear D. Sequencing was performed on memory CD8+ T cells sorted from blood. As for subset: CD45RO+ cells pooled with CCR7-negative TemRA cells. CDR3 residues: CASSVADTQYF. CDR3 nucleotides: TGTGCCAGCAGCGTAGCTGATACGCAGTATTTT.